These 14 T cell receptor beta chains were sequenced from one sample in a study of blood T cell repertoires in COVID-19. Sequencing was performed with immunoSEQ multiplex PCR; in TCRdb, only in-frame clones are kept and a portion is missing. The repertoire includes 200,000 to 250,000 clones, under 95% of them detected once, and around 1.2% sits in the top ten. Sequenced sample: peripheral blood. These receptors were collected from a man aged 25 to 45 with acute or convalescent COVID-19.

The chain recombines TRBV10-2 with TRBJ2-1; D is unresolved. The CDR3 runs 13 residues. Germline V gene lookup returns CDR1 WSHSY and CDR2 SAAADI. V lost 0 bases and J 4 bases, leaving 4 bases between the germline ends. Here the CDR3 DNA reads TGCGCCAGCAGTGAGTCCAGGTACAATGAGCAGTTCTTC. It is translated as CASSESRYNEQFF.

The chain uses TRBV12-5 and TRBJ2-7; D may be TRBD2 (6 bases). Trimming cost V 7 bases and J 1 base, with 29 bases left between them. Germline V gene data show CDR1 as LGHNT and CDR2 as FRNRAP. This CDR3 is 19 amino acids long. CDR3 sequence reads: CASASRGRIAVHLSYEQYF. The CDR3 nucleotides are TGTGCTAGTGCCTCGCGGGGCAGAATAGCGGTCCATTTGTCCTACGAGCAGTACTTC.

The V and J genes are TRBV4-1 and TRBJ1-1; the D is unclear. Trimming stripped 5 bases from V and 0 bases from J, with 22 bases between. CDR3 length equals 18 residues. Germline V gene sequence: CDR1 MGHRA, CDR2 YSYEKL. The CDR3, as DNA: TGCGCCAGCAGCTACCCGGGAGCGTACCGCGATATGAACACTGAAGCTTTCTTT. Residues: CASSYPGAYRDMNTEAFF.

V is TRBV20-1 and J is TRBJ2-7, with 7 bases aligning to TRBD1. Germline CDR1 and CDR2: DFQATT and SNEGSKA (reference sequence). V shed 3 bases, J shed 6 bases, and the junction held 14 bases outside the gene matches. This CDR3 spans 15 amino acids. The CDR3 reads CSASLTLTGSSEQYF. The DNA for the CDR3 is TGCAGTGCTAGTTTGACCTTGACAGGGAGCTCCGAGCAGTACTTC.

The genes are TRBV2 and TRBJ2-7; the match to TRBD1 covers 7 bases. After removal of 8 bases from V and 5 bases from J, the junction contained 12 bases not matched to a gene. This CDR3 is built from 14 residues. The germline V gene has CDR1 SNHLY and CDR2 FYNNEI. CDR3 nucleotides: TGTGCCAGCTTCACAGGGGTCGGAGAGGACGAGCAGTACTTC. It specifies CASFTGVGEDEQYF. Looking up the rest from reference TRBV2 and TRBJ2-7 gives the full variable domain: EPEVTQTPSHQVTQMGQEVILRCVPISNHLYFYWYRQILGQKVEFLVSFYNNEISEKSEIFDDQFSVERPDGSNFTLKIRSTKLEDSAMYFCASFTGVGEDEQYFGPGTRLTVT.

This sequence joins TRBV19 and TRBJ2-2, with TRBD2 matching over 9 bases. J was trimmed by 4 bases and V by 3 bases; bases with no gene match: 3. This CDR3 region has 15 residues. Per germline, CDR1 LNHDA and CDR2 SQIVND (reference sequence). The CDR3: CASSILAGITGELFF. The CDR3 coding sequence is TGTGCCAGTAGTATTCTAGCGGGAATCACCGGGGAGCTGTTTTTT.

The rearrangement links TRBV6-5 to TRBJ1-6; 8 nucleotides match TRBD1. In germline, CDR1 is MNHEY, CDR2 SVGAGI. The V segment lost 7 bases and the J segment 7 bases; nucleotides outside the gene matches: 9. CDR3 size: 15 residues. CDR3 amino acids: CASNPGGRFNSPLHF. The CDR3 region has the DNA TGTGCCAGCAATCCAGGGGGCAGGTTCAATTCACCCCTCCACTTT.

This chain uses TRBV4-1 with TRBJ2-3; 8 nucleotides line up with TRBD1. With V trimmed by 4 bases and J by 4 bases, 4 bases remained unmatched. This CDR3 region has 14 residues. Germline V gene data show CDR1 as MGHRA and CDR2 as YSYEKL. CDR3 protein: CASSLGQGADTQYF. In DNA, the CDR3 is TGCGCCAGCAGCCTCGGACAGGGCGCAGATACGCAGTATTTT.

DNA for the CDR3: TGTGCCAGCAGCCCGCGTGTGGAGGGACTAGCCCTGAACACCGGGGAGCTGTTTTTT. It translates to CASSPRVEGLALNTGELFF. The gene calls are TRBV5-4 and TRBJ2-2, with 9 bases aligning to TRBD2. This CDR3 is built from 19 residues. V was pared by 4 bases and J by 1 base, with 14 bases of the junction left unmatched. Germline V gives CDR1 SGHNT, CDR2 YYREEE (reference sequence).

The V call is TRBV20-1, the J call TRBJ2-1; 7 bases match TRBD2. The J segment lost 0 bases and the V segment lost 3 bases, leaving 8 bases of the junction unmatched. Germline CDR1 and CDR2: DFQATT and SNEGSKA (reference sequence). The CDR3 has 16 amino acids. CDR3 in DNA: TGCAGTGCTAGTGTCTTTAGCGGGCACTCCTACAATGAGCAGTTCTTC. Translation gives CSASVFSGHSYNEQFF.

The chain recombines TRBV5-1 with TRBJ2-1, with 8 nucleotides matching TRBD2. CDR1 SGHRS and CDR2 YFSETQ come from the germline V gene. This CDR3 comprises 17 residues. The V segment lost 3 bases and the J segment 1 base; nucleotides outside the gene matches: 9. The CDR3 DNA reads TGCGCCAGCAGCTCTTCGACCGAGCGGGGGTCCTACAATGAGCAGTTCTTC. Translated: CASSSSTERGSYNEQFF.

The chain recombines TRBV27 with TRBJ2-5, with 8 bases matching TRBD2. V lost 5 bases and J lost 5; bases outside the gene matches: 7. Germline values: CDR1 MNHEY, CDR2 SMNVEV (reference sequence). The length of the CDR3 is 14 residues. DNA for the CDR3: TGTGCCAGCAGTGATCGGGGGGGCGGGGAGACCCAGTACTTC. It specifies CASSDRGGGETQYF.

The V call is TRBV2, the J call TRBJ2-1; the match to TRBD1 covers 8 bases. This CDR3 has 17 residues. V was pared by 8 bases and J by 5 bases, with 17 bases of the junction left unmatched. Germline CDR1 reads SNHLY; CDR2 reads FYNNEI. CDR3 in DNA: TGTGCCAGCGGAGTTTCGACAGGGGCCCTCCTAAACAATGAGCAGTTCTTC. Amino acid sequence: CASGVSTGALLNNEQFF.

This clone occurred a few times. The rearrangement uses TRBV28 and TRBJ1-2; D gene ambiguous. CDR3 length equals 13 residues. V shed 8 bases and J shed 8 bases, with 18 bases lying between them. Germline CDR1 reads MDHEN; CDR2 reads SYDVKM. This CDR3 reads CASSVGSYRGYTF. For the CDR3, the DNA is TGTGCCAGCTCGGTTGGGAGCTACCGCGGCTACACCTTC.